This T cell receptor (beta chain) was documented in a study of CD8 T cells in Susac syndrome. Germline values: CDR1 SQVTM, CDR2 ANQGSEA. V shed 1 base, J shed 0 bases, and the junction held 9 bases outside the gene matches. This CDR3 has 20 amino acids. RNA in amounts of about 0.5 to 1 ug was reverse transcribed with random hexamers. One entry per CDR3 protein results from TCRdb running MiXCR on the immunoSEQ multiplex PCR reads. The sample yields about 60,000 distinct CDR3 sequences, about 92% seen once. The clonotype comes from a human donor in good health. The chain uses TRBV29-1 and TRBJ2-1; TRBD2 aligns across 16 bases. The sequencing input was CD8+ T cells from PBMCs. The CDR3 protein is CSVEVIPGLAGGSSYNEQFF. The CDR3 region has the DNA TGCAGCGTTGAAGTTATTCCGGGACTAGCGGGGGGGAGCTCCTACAATGAGCAGTTCTTC.